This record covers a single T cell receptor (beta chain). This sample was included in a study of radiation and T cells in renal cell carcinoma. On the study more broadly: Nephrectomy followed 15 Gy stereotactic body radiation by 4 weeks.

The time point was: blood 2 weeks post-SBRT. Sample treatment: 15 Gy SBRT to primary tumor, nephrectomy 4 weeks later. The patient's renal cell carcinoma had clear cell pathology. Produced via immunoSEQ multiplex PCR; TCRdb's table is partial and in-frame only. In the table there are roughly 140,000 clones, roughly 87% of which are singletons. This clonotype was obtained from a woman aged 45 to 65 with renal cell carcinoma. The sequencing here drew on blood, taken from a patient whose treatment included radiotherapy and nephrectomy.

CDR3 DNA: TGTGCCAGCTCACCCGGGGGTAGCAATCAGCCCCAGCATTTT. Translated: CASSPGGSNQPQHF. The V and J genes are TRBV18 and TRBJ1-5; possibly TRBD1 for D (5 bases). Trimming took off 3 bases at V and 0 bases at J, with 6 bases between the two ends. This CDR3 is 14 amino acids long. Germline V gene sequence: CDR1 KGHSH, CDR2 LQKENI.